These 8 T cell receptor beta chains were all obtained from the same sample, sequenced in a study of OX40 agonist ivuxolimab in advanced cancers. Assay: immunoSEQ multiplex PCR; the TCRdb copy retains only in-frame clones and omits some. This table has 60,000 to 80,000 clones, roughly nine tenths appearing once. Material: CD4+ or CD8+ T cells sorted from blood, obtained in a trial of the OX40 agonist ivuxolimab. The source of these receptors is an adult with an advanced solid tumor such as melanoma, head and neck, liver or kidney cancer.

This chain connects TRBV9 to TRBJ1-1, with unresolved D. Trimming removed 4 bases at V and 4 bases at J, with 11 bases between. CDR1 and CDR2 from the germline V gene are SGDLS and YYNGEE. The CDR3 is 13 amino acids. CDR3: CASSTLIGTEAFF. The CDR3 DNA sequence: TGTGCCAGCAGCACCCTAATTGGCACTGAAGCTTTCTTT.

The gene calls are TRBV6-4 and TRBJ2-3; 12 nucleotides agree with TRBD2. V trimming: 2 bases; J trimming: 2 bases; junction bases outside the gene matches: 11. The CDR3 sequence is 19 residues long. Looked up from germline, CDR1 is MRHNA and CDR2 is SNTAGT. This chain's CDR3 is CASSDPPGLAGSDTDTQYF. The CDR3 nucleotides read TGTGCCAGCAGTGACCCACCGGGACTAGCGGGTTCCGACACAGATACGCAGTATTTT.

This chain uses TRBV15 with TRBJ2-6; D call uncertain. The ends were cut back, 1 base at V and 4 bases at J, with 5 bases in the middle. The CDR3 covers 14 residues. Germline assignment: CDR1 LNHNV and CDR2 YYDKDF (reference sequence). CDR3 protein: CATSRVGGANVLTF. The CDR3 DNA sequence: TGTGCCACCAGCAGAGTTGGGGGGGCCAACGTCCTGACTTTC.

The V and J genes are TRBV27 and TRBJ1-2; no clear D. The germline gives CDR1 MNHEY, CDR2 SMNVEV (reference sequence). The CDR3 sequence is 15 residues long. V was clipped by 3 bases and J by 4 bases, with 15 bases between them. CDR3 in DNA: TGTGCCAGCAGTTTTGGAGGGCCGGATCCCTATGGCTACACCTTC. Protein: CASSFGGPDPYGYTF.

This clone appeared once. The chain joins TRBV2 to TRBJ2-3; D possibly corresponds to TRBD2 (6 bases). V was trimmed by 4 bases and J by 2 bases, leaving 10 bases between them. Germline loops: CDR1 SNHLY, CDR2 FYNNEI. There are 14 residues in the CDR3. CDR3 sequence (DNA): TGTGCCAGCAGTGCGCGGGACTCCACAGATACGCAGTATTTT. Protein product: CASSARDSTDTQYF.

V is TRBV7-9 and J is TRBJ2-7, with 12 bases matching TRBD1. This CDR3 spans 15 amino acids. V lost 2 bases, J lost 5 bases, and 4 bases stayed unmatched. Germline V gene data show CDR1 as SEHNR and CDR2 as FQNEAQ (reference sequence). CDR3 sequence reads: CASSLMGQGANEQYF. In nucleotides, the CDR3 is TGTGCCAGCAGCTTAATGGGACAGGGGGCAAACGAGCAGTACTTC.

V is TRBV7-2 and J is TRBJ2-7; a weak D match, TRBD1 (6 bases). V gave up 4 bases and J gave up 3 bases, with 16 bases separating them. Germline lookup yields CDR1 SGHTA and CDR2 FQGNSA. The CDR3 is made up of 15 amino acids. CDR3 nucleotide sequence: TGTGCCAGCAGCTCCAGGGGAGAGATGGGCTACGAGCAGTACTTC. Its translation is CASSSRGEMGYEQYF.

The CDR3 region is CASSASLPDTQYF. The DNA of the CDR3 is TGTGCCAGCAGTGCAAGTCTTCCAGATACGCAGTATTTT. The gene calls are TRBV2 and TRBJ2-3; no clear D. Germline CDR1 reads SNHLY; CDR2 reads FYNNEI. The CDR3 loop spans 13 amino acids. The V and J ends lost 4 bases and 4 bases respectively, with 9 bases between them.